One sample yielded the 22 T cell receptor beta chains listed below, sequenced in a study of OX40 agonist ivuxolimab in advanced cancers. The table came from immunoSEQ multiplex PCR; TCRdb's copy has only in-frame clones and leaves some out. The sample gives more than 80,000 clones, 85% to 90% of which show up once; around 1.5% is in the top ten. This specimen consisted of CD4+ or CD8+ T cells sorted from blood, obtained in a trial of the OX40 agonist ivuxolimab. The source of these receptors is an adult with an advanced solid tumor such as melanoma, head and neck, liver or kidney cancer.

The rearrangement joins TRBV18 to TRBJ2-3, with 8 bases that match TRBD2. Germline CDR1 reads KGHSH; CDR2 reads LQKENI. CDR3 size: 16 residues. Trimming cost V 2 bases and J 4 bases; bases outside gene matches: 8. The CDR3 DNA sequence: TGTGCCAGCTCACCATCTCGAGCGGGAGTAGCAGATACGCAGTATTTT. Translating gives CASSPSRAGVADTQYF.

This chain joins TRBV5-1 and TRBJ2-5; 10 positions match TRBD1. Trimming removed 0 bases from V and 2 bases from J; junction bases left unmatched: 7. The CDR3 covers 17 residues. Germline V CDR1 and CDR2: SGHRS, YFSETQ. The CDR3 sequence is CASSLGDRGRGQETQYF. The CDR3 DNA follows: TGCGCCAGCAGCTTGGGGGACAGGGGAAGGGGACAAGAGACCCAGTACTTC.

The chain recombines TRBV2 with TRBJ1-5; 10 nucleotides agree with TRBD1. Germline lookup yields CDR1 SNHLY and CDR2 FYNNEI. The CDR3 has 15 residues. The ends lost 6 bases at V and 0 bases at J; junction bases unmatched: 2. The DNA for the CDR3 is TGTGCCAGCAGGGGACAGGGGAATAGCAATCAGCCCCAGCATTTT. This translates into CASRGQGNSNQPQHF.

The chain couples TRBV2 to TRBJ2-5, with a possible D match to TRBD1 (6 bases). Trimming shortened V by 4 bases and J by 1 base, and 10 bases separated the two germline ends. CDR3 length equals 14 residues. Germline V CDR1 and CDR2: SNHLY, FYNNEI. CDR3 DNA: TGTGCCAGCAGTGTCCAGGGGCCCCAAGAGACCCAGTACTTC. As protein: CASSVQGPQETQYF.

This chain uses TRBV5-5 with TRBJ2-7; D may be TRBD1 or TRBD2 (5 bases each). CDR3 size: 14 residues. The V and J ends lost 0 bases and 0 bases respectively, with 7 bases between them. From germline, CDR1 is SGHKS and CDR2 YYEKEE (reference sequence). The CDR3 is CASSLAGTSYEQYF. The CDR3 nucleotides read TGTGCCAGCAGCTTGGCAGGGACCTCCTACGAGCAGTACTTC. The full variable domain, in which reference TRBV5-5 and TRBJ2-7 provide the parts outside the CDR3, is DAGVTQSPTHLIKTRGQQVTLRCSPISGHKSVSWYQQVLGQGPQFIFQYYEKEERGRGNFPDRFSARQFPNYSSELNVNALLLGDSALYLCASSLAGTSYEQYFGPGTRLTVT.

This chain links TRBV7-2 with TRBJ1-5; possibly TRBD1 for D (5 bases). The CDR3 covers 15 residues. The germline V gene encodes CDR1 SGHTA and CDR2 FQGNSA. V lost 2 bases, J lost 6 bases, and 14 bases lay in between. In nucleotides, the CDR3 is TGTGCCAGCAGCTTATCGACGGGGGGGGGTCAGCCCCAGCATTTT. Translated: CASSLSTGGGQPQHF. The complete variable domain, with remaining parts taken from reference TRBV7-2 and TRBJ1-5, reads GAGVSQSPSNKVTEKGKDVELRCDPISGHTALYWYRQSLGQGLEFLIYFQGNSAPDKSGLPSDRFSAERTGGSVSTLTIQRTQQEDSAVYLCASSLSTGGGQPQHFGDGTRLSIL.

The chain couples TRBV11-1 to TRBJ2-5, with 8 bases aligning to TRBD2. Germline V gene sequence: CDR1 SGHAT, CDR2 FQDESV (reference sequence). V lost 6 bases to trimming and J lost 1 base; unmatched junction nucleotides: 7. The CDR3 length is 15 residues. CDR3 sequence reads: CASRPRGGRQETQYF. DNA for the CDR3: TGTGCCAGCAGACCCCGGGGGGGTCGCCAAGAGACCCAGTACTTC.

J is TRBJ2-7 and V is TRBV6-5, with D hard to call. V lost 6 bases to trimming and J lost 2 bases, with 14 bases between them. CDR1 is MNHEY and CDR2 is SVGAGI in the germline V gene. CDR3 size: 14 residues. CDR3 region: CASRDTVAPYEQYF. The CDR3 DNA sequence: TGTGCCAGCAGGGATACGGTGGCCCCCTACGAGCAGTACTTC.

The CDR3 region is CASRPTGDKGYEQYF. In DNA, the CDR3 is TGTGCCAGCAGACCTACAGGGGATAAGGGGTACGAGCAGTACTTC. The V gene is TRBV6-6, the J gene TRBJ2-7; 7 bases fit TRBD1. Looked up from germline, CDR1 is MNHNY and CDR2 is SVGAGI (reference sequence). The CDR3 has 15 amino acids. V lost 6 bases, J lost 4 bases, and 12 bases stayed unmatched.

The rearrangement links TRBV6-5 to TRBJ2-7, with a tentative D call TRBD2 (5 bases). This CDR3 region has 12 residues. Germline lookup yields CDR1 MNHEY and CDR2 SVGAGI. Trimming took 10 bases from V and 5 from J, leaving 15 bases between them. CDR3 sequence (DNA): TGTGCCACAATGAGGGCCCCTCACGAGCAGTACTTC. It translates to CATMRAPHEQYF.

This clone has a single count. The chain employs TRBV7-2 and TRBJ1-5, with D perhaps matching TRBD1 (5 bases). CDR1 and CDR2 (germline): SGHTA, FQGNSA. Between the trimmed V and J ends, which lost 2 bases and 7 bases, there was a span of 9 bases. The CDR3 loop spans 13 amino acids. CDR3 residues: CASSLSRGQPQHF. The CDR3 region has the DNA TGTGCCAGCAGCTTATCTAGGGGCCAGCCCCAGCATTTT.

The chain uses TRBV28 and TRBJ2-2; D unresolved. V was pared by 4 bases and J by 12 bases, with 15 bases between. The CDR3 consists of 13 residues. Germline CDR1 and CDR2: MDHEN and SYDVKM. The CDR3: CASSSPRPLKLFF. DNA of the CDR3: TGTGCCAGCAGTTCCCCCCGCCCCCTAAAGCTGTTTTTT.

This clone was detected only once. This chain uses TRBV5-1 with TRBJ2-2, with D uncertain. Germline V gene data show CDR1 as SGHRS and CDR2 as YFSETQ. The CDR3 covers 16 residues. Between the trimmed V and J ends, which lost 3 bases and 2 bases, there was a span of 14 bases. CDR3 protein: CASSYQGRLNTGELFF. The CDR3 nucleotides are TGCGCCAGCAGCTACCAAGGACGATTAAACACCGGGGAGCTGTTTTTT.

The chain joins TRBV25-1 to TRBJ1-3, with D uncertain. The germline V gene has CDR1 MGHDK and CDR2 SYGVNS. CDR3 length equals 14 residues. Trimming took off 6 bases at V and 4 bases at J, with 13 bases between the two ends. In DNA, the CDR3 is TGTGCCAGCAGGGGCCATAGCGAGGGAAACACCATATATTTT. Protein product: CASRGHSEGNTIYF.

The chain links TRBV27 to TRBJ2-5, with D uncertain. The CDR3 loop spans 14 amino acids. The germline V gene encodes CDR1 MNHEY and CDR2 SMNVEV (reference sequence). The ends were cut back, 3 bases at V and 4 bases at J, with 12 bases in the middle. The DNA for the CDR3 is TGTGCCAGCAGTTTTAAGAACTTCCTAGAGACCCAGTACTTC. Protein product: CASSFKNFLETQYF.

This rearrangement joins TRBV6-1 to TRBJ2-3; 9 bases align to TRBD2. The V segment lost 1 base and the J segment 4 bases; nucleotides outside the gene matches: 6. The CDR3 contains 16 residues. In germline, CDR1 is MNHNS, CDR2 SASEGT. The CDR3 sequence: CASSEVIAGVADTQYF. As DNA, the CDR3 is TGTGCCAGCAGTGAAGTAATAGCGGGAGTCGCAGATACGCAGTATTTT.

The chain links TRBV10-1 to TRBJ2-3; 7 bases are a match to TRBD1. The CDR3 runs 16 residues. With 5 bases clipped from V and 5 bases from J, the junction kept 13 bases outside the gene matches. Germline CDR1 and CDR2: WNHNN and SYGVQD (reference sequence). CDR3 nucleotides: TGCGCCAGCAGTCCCGGGACAGCCCTACTGGGAGATACGCAGTATTTT. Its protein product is CASSPGTALLGDTQYF.

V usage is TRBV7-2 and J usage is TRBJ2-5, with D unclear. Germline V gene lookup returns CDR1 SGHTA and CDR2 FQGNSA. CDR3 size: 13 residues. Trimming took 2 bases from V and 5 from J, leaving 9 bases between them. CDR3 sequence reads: CASSLTQAETQYF. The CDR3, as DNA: TGTGCCAGCAGCTTAACGCAGGCGGAGACCCAGTACTTC.

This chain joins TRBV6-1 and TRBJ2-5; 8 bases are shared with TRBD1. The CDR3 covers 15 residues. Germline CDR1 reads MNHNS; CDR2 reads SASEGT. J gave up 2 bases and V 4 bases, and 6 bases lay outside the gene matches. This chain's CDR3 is CASSATGASQETQYF. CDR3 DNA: TGTGCCAGCAGTGCGACAGGGGCTTCACAAGAGACCCAGTACTTC.

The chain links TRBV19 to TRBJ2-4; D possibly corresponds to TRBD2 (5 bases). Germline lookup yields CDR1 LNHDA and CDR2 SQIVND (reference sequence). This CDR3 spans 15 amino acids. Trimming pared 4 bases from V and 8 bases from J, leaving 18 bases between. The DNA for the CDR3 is TGTGCCAGTAGTACCGACGGACGGCAGAGGGACATTCAGTACTTC. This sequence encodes CASSTDGRQRDIQYF.

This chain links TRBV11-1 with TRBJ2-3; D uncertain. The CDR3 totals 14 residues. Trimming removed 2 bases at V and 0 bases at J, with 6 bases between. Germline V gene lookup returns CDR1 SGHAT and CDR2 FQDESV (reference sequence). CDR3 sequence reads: CASSLSHSTDTQYF. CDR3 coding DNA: TGTGCCAGCAGCTTATCCCATAGCACAGATACGCAGTATTTT.

CDR3 nucleotides: TGTGCCAGCAGCTTAGATAACCGGGTTTTGCAGTTCTTC. Amino acid sequence: CASSLDNRVLQFF. The chain joins TRBV11-2 to TRBJ2-1; D is undetermined. Germline V gene lookup returns CDR1 SGHAT and CDR2 FQNNGV. The CDR3 spans 13 residues. Trimming removed 0 bases at V and 12 bases at J, with 12 bases between.